Presented here are 10 T cell receptor beta chains from one specimen sequenced in a study of cytomegalovirus exposure and HLA in healthy donors. Measured with immunoSEQ multiplex PCR; TCRdb has only the in-frame clones, and not every one. The table has tens of thousands of clones, 90% seen once. Sequencing was done on a sample of PBMCs. These receptor sequences come from a young man in good health and CMV-seronegative.

The chain uses TRBV5-1 and TRBJ2-5; 16 bases match TRBD2. The J segment lost 2 bases and the V segment lost 4 bases, leaving 8 bases of the junction unmatched. The CDR3 spans 18 residues. The germline V gene has CDR1 SGHRS and CDR2 YFSETQ. The CDR3 here is CASSMGLAGGGEQETQYF. The DNA for the CDR3 is TGCGCCAGCAGCATGGGACTAGCGGGAGGGGGAGAACAAGAGACCCAGTACTTC.

Only a few counts were recorded for this clone. V gene TRBV10-2 combines with J gene TRBJ2-3; unclear D gene. CDR1 WSHSY and CDR2 SAAADI come from the germline V gene. V lost 6 bases, J lost 6 bases, and 10 bases lay in between. This CDR3 comprises 12 residues. The CDR3 sequence is CASRPPGDTQYF. In DNA form, the CDR3 reads TGCGCCAGCAGGCCCCCCGGGGATACGCAGTATTTT.

The chain employs TRBV5-6 and TRBJ2-6, with a possible D match to TRBD1 (6 bases). CDR3 length: 16 amino acids. Germline V gene data show CDR1 as SGHDT and CDR2 as YYEEEE. Trimming took off 0 bases at V and 4 bases at J, with 11 bases between the two ends. The CDR3 protein is CASSLDRVSGANVLTF. CDR3 nucleotide sequence: TGTGCCAGCAGCTTGGACAGGGTATCAGGGGCCAACGTCCTGACTTTC.

The rearrangement joins TRBV21-1 to TRBJ2-5; the table's D call, TRBD1, was not checked against the DNA. TRBV21-1 is a pseudogene. The CDR3 has 14 residues. CDR3 coding DNA: TGTGCCAGCAGCGGTAAGGGGGCCAGGGAGACCCAGTACTTC. The encoded protein is CASSGKGARETQYF.

The gene calls are TRBV27 and TRBJ2-3; D unresolved. The germline V gene has CDR1 MNHEY and CDR2 SMNVEV (reference sequence). This CDR3 is 15 amino acids long. Trimming took 3 bases from V and 2 from J, leaving 12 bases between them. This chain's CDR3 is CASSLVRLHTDTQYF. The DNA for the CDR3 is TGTGCCAGCAGTTTGGTTAGACTCCACACAGATACGCAGTATTTT.

The chain couples TRBV19 to TRBJ2-7; TRBD1 matches 9 bases. The CDR3 consists of 16 residues. The germline CDR1 and CDR2 sequences are LNHDA and SQIVND (reference sequence). Trimming removed 6 bases from V and 1 base from J; junction bases left unmatched: 10. The CDR3 DNA reads as TGTGCCAGTAGCCCCGGGACAGGGAAAATATCCTACGAGCAGTACTTC. Protein sequence: CASSPGTGKISYEQYF.

The CDR3 loop reads CASSFLGAGARFTGELFF. The CDR3 DNA reads as TGCGCCAGCAGCTTCCTTGGAGCGGGAGCACGGTTCACCGGGGAGCTGTTTTTT. The chain links TRBV5-1 to TRBJ2-2; 8 nucleotides match TRBD2. CDR3 length: 18 residues. Germline V CDR1 and CDR2: SGHRS, YFSETQ. V dropped 2 bases and J dropped 4; count of bases not matched to a gene: 13.

This sequence joins TRBV2 and TRBJ2-5; 13 positions match TRBD2. J lost 1 base, V lost 5 bases, and 4 bases had no gene match. This CDR3 comprises 16 residues. From germline, CDR1 is SNHLY and CDR2 FYNNEI. For the CDR3, the DNA is TGTGCCAGCAGTAGGACTAGCGGGAGTCTCCAAGAGACCCAGTACTTC. It translates to CASSRTSGSLQETQYF.

This chain connects TRBV5-1 to TRBJ2-7, with 12 bases that match TRBD2. Germline V gene sequence: CDR1 SGHRS, CDR2 YFSETQ. V was pared by 3 bases and J by 5 bases, with 6 bases of the junction left unmatched. This CDR3 is 15 amino acids long. The CDR3 sequence is CASSSSSGRAHEQYF. In DNA form, the CDR3 reads TGCGCCAGCAGCTCCTCTAGCGGGAGGGCCCACGAGCAGTACTTC.

The chain carries TRBV6-6 and TRBJ1-2; D might be TRBD1 (5 bases). The CDR3 consists of 14 residues. Trimming took off 6 bases at V and 8 bases at J, with 19 bases between the two ends. Per the germline V gene, CDR1 is MNHNY and CDR2 is SVGAGI (reference sequence). The CDR3 reads CASSQDRGREGYTF. CDR3 DNA: TGTGCCAGCAGCCAAGACAGAGGGAGGGAAGGCTACACCTTC.